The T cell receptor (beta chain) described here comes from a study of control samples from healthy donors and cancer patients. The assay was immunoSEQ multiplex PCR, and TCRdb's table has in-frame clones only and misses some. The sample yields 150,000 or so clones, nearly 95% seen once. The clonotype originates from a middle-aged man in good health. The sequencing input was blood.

The CDR3 loop is CASRYRTYEQYF. CDR3 bases: TGCGCCAGCAGATACAGGACCTACGAGCAGTACTTC. V usage is TRBV10-1 and J usage is TRBJ2-7, with a possible D match to TRBD1 (5 bases). The length of the CDR3 is 12 residues. Per germline, CDR1 WNHNN and CDR2 SYGVQD (reference sequence). With 6 bases removed from V and 2 bases from J, the gap between germline ends came to 8 bases.